The 18 T cell receptor beta chains listed next were all sequenced from one sample in a study of human T cells and chemical hapten exposure. TCRdb processed the RACE reads anew with MiXCR; each CDR3 protein has one entry. This repertoire shows roughly 150,000 distinct CDR3 sequences, 25% to 30% found once; its top ten account for approximately 2.1%. Time point indicated: patch test 3, about 24 weeks after DPC sensitization. The treatment here: therapeutic diphenylcyclopropenone sensitization with weekly scalp DPC. Sample: whole blood, taken in connection with sensitization to the hapten diphenylcyclopropenone (DPC). The receptors stem from a woman between 18 and 29 years old with alopecia areata. Some clones in this sample may be carry-over from other donors' samples.

The chain links TRBV25-1 to TRBJ2-7, with D unresolved. From germline, CDR1 is MGHDK and CDR2 SYGVNS. This CDR3 has 15 residues. With 5 bases removed from V and 4 bases from J, the gap between germline ends came to 18 bases. The CDR3 loop reads CASSTSSRALYEQYF. The DNA for the CDR3 is TGTGCCAGCAGTACGTCATCGAGAGCGCTATACGAGCAGTACTTC.

This clonotype was recorded many times. The J gene is TRBJ1-2, the V gene TRBV20-1; possible D gene TRBD1, 6 bases. The ends were cut back, 3 bases at V and 5 bases at J, with 13 bases in the middle. This CDR3 comprises 13 residues. Germline V gives CDR1 DFQATT, CDR2 SNEGSKA (reference sequence). The CDR3 DNA reads as TGCAGTGCTAGTCAGGGGTCCGGGTATGGCTACACCTTC. Translating gives CSASQGSGYGYTF.

V usage is TRBV4-2 and J usage is TRBJ1-2; D remains unclear. The CDR3 totals 12 residues. Germline CDR1 reads LGHNA; CDR2 reads YNFKEQ. V dropped 6 bases and J dropped 7 bases, with 12 bases sitting between them. CDR3 DNA: TGTGCCAGCAGACGTACGGGTTTTGGCTACACCTTC. Translating it yields CASRRTGFGYTF.

The chain uses TRBV25-1 and TRBJ2-5; D is possibly TRBD2 (5 bases). The ends were cut back, 6 bases at V and 4 bases at J, with 12 bases in the middle. CDR3 length equals 13 residues. Germline V gene lookup returns CDR1 MGHDK and CDR2 SYGVNS. The CDR3 sequence: CASSRRERETQYF. The CDR3 nucleotides read TGTGCCAGCAGCCGAAGGGAGCGAGAGACCCAGTACTTC.

This chain connects TRBV3-1 to TRBJ2-1; the match to TRBD2 covers 11 bases. Trimming cost V 5 bases and J 0 bases; bases outside gene matches: 3. The CDR3 is made up of 16 amino acids. The germline gives CDR1 LGHDT, CDR2 YNNKEL (reference sequence). CDR3 protein: CASSDTSGSSYNEQFF. The CDR3 DNA reads as TGTGCCAGCAGCGATACTAGCGGGAGCTCCTACAATGAGCAGTTCTTC.

The rearrangement joins TRBV5-8 to TRBJ2-1, with D unclear. The germline CDR1 and CDR2 sequences are SGHTS and YDEGEE. The CDR3 has 16 residues. V lost 0 bases and J lost 0, with 10 bases in between. The CDR3 sequence is CASSLGRISSYNEQFF. CDR3 in DNA: TGTGCCAGCAGCTTGGGGCGGATCAGCTCCTACAATGAGCAGTTCTTC.

The chain combines TRBV4-3 with TRBJ2-1; 8 bases align to TRBD2. The V and J ends lost 0 bases and 9 bases, in that order; junction bases with no gene match: 10. Germline V CDR1 and CDR2: LGHNA, YSLEER. The CDR3 runs 16 residues. The DNA of the CDR3 is TGCGCCAGCAGCCAAGAGCGTCTAGCGGGCGGGCCTGAGCAGTTCTTC. It encodes CASSQERLAGGPEQFF.

The sample holds a few counts of this clonotype. The chain's CDR3 is CASSLGTGLHPAYNEQFF. Here the CDR3 DNA reads TGCGCCAGCAGCTTGGGGACCGGATTACACCCTGCCTACAATGAGCAGTTCTTC. The chain couples TRBV5-1 to TRBJ2-1; unclear D gene. The CDR3 runs 18 residues. V lost 0 bases to trimming and J lost 2 bases, with 18 bases between them. Germline-derived CDR1 and CDR2 are SGHRS and YFSETQ. Full variable domain (outside the CDR3, taken from reference TRBV5-1 and TRBJ2-1): KAGVTQTPRYLIKTRGQQVTLSCSPISGHRSVSWYQQTPGQGLQFLFEYFSETQRNKGNFPGRFSGRQFSNSRSEMNVSTLELGDSALYLCASSLGTGLHPAYNEQFFGPGTRLTVL.

The genes are TRBV20-1 and TRBJ1-2, with 8 bases aligning to TRBD1. Germline CDR1 and CDR2: DFQATT and SNEGSKA (reference sequence). J was trimmed by 5 bases and V by 2 bases; bases with no gene match: 4. CDR3 length: 13 amino acids. CDR3 coding DNA: TGCAGTGCTAGAACAGGGGGGGGATATGGCTACACCTTC. It translates to CSARTGGGYGYTF.

V is TRBV20-1 and J is TRBJ2-3, with 10 bases fitting TRBD2. J lost 4 bases, V lost 3 bases, and 4 bases had no gene match. This CDR3 is built from 14 residues. Germline assignment: CDR1 DFQATT and CDR2 SNEGSKA (reference sequence). The CDR3 DNA reads as TGCAGTGCTAGTTTAGCGGGAGGTCCAGATACGCAGTATTTT. This codes for CSASLAGGPDTQYF.

The V and J genes are TRBV7-8 and TRBJ2-4, with 13 positions matching TRBD2. Germline CDR1 is SGHVS and CDR2 is FQNEAQ. V lost 5 bases to trimming and J lost 0 bases; unmatched junction nucleotides: 7. The CDR3 totals 18 residues. Here the CDR3 DNA reads TGTGCCAGCAGCCGAAGGACTAGCGGGAGTTTAGCCAAAAACATTCAGTACTTC. Amino acid sequence: CASSRRTSGSLAKNIQYF.

In its sample, this clonotype was seen a few times. The rearrangement uses TRBV29-1 and TRBJ2-1; 8 bases are a match to TRBD1. The germline CDR1 and CDR2 sequences are SQVTM and ANQGSEA. There are 12 residues in the CDR3. Trimming cost V 8 bases and J 6 bases; bases outside gene matches: 6. The CDR3 reads CSSSGQGNEQFF. As DNA, the CDR3 is TGCAGCTCCTCCGGACAGGGCAATGAGCAGTTCTTC.

This clonotype was seen only a few times. The chain combines TRBV11-1 with TRBJ1-1; tentatively, D is TRBD1 (5 bases). V shed 5 bases and J shed 6 bases, with 13 bases lying between them. The germline V gene encodes CDR1 SGHAT and CDR2 FQDESV (reference sequence). The CDR3 contains 13 residues. CDR3 sequence: CASSKLRDSEAFF. The CDR3 DNA reads TGTGCCAGCAGCAAACTCAGGGACTCTGAAGCTTTCTTT.

The rearrangement uses TRBV4-3 and TRBJ2-5, with TRBD2 identical over 11 bases. This CDR3 has 18 amino acids. Per germline, CDR1 LGHNA and CDR2 YSLEER. The ends lost 0 bases at V and 1 base at J; junction bases unmatched: 7. CDR3 in DNA: TGCGCCAGCAGCCAAGAAGGGGGGGGGACTAGCGGCCAAGAGACCCAGTACTTC. Translating gives CASSQEGGGTSGQETQYF.

In its sample, this clonotype was seen a few times. The CDR3 DNA sequence: TGCAGTGCGGCTCAGGGGGCGTCGGTCGGATCCGAAGCTTTCTTT. Its protein is CSAAQGASVGSEAFF. V usage is TRBV20-1 and J usage is TRBJ1-1; 8 positions match TRBD1. The CDR3 consists of 15 residues. Germline loops: CDR1 DFQATT, CDR2 SNEGSKA (reference sequence). V shed 6 bases and J 8 bases; nucleotides not matched to a gene: 17.

This clonotype came up a few times. The gene calls are TRBV7-2 and TRBJ2-3; tentative D call: TRBD2 (6 bases). The germline V and J ends were trimmed by 1 base and 1 base, with 15 bases remaining between them. The V gene's germline CDR1 is SGHTA and CDR2 FQGNSA. CDR3 length: 17 amino acids. CDR3 protein: CASSLELPPGGTDTQYF. The CDR3 region has the DNA TGTGCCAGCAGCTTAGAATTGCCCCCGGGGGGCACAGATACGCAGTATTTT. The full variable domain, completed using reference TRBV7-2 and TRBJ2-3, is GAGVSQSPSNKVTEKGKDVELRCDPISGHTALYWYRQSLGQGLEFLIYFQGNSAPDKSGLPSDRFSAERTGGSVSTLTIQRTQQEDSAVYLCASSLELPPGGTDTQYFGPGTRLTVL.

V usage is TRBV5-6 and J usage is TRBJ1-1; D gene uncertain. The germline V gene has CDR1 SGHDT and CDR2 YYEEEE. CDR3 length equals 13 residues. V was shortened by 1 base and J by 5 bases, with 9 bases between the two germline ends. The CDR3 coding sequence is TGTGCCAGCAGCTTGTGGGTCGGGACTGAAGCTTTCTTT. Translating it yields CASSLWVGTEAFF.

In its sample, this clonotype was seen a few times. This chain connects TRBV6-4 to TRBJ2-1; 9 nucleotides agree with TRBD2. Germline V CDR1 and CDR2: MRHNA, SNTAGT. The CDR3 spans 16 residues. V was clipped by 3 bases and J by 5 bases; unmatched bases: 8. CDR3 nucleotides: TGTGCCAGCAGTGAGAGGGTAGCGGGGGCGAACAATGAGCAGTTCTTC. This codes for CASSERVAGANNEQFF.